Sequencing of this TCR beta chain was carried out in a study of T-cell memory formation after mild COVID-19. About the study: The TCR clusters were mostly specific to one donor.

cDNA libraries for TCR alpha and TCR beta, carrying sample barcodes and UMIs, came from 5'RACE with constant-segment primers. TCRdb reprocessed the 5' RACE reads via MiXCR and lists one record per CDR3 protein. Here the sample spans more than 350,000 distinct CDR3 sequences, approximately 21% being singletons. Study observations and caveats: Clones that shrank (day 15 to 85) were balanced CD4/CD8, whereas later expanders leaned CD4+.

About this clonotype itself: Its specificity is not known.

Between the trimmed V and J ends, which lost 6 bases and 5 bases, there was a span of 10 bases. CDR3 length: 12 amino acids. This clonotype was sampled from an adult woman who had mild COVID-19 (a few samples of this study predate the infection). Cell type and time point are not known. The sequenced sample was PBMCs or a T cell subset sorted from them (not recorded which). This sequence joins TRBV12-3 or TRBV12-4 and TRBJ1-2; weak D call: TRBD1 (6 bases). The CDR3 sequence: CASSRTAYGYTF. The CDR3 region has the DNA TGTGCCAGCAGCCGGACAGCGTATGGCTACACCTTC.